These 10 T cell receptor beta chains were sequenced from one sample in a study of beta chain features in type 1 diabetes. General study results and limits: Moderately but significantly shorter TCRB CDR3s were found in Type 1 diabetes patients in all four CD4+ subsets.

These receptors' antigens are unknown. The investigators reverse transcribed all of the isolated RNA, so they sequenced expressed TCRB transcripts. Assay: immunoSEQ multiplex PCR; the TCRdb copy retains only in-frame clones and omits some. The sample shows hundreds of thousands of clones, 11% to 15% of them seen only once. The sample consisted of naive CD4+ T cells from blood. All receptors come from a man between 18 and 35 years old with type 1 diabetes.

This chain uses TRBV11-3 with TRBJ2-1; D possibly corresponds to TRBD1 (5 bases). Deletions cut 2 bases from V and 3 bases from J, with 11 bases between. This CDR3 contains 15 residues. Looked up from germline, CDR1 is SGHNT and CDR2 is YENEEA. The CDR3 sequence: CASSLPRAGYNEQFF. DNA for the CDR3: TGTGCCAGCAGCTTACCCAGGGCCGGCTACAATGAGCAGTTCTTC.

The gene calls are TRBV11-2 and TRBJ2-7; 14 bases map to TRBD2. After removal of 4 bases from V and 3 bases from J, the junction contained 8 bases not matched to a gene. The CDR3 totals 17 residues. Germline V CDR1 and CDR2: SGHAT, FQNNGV. The CDR3 DNA sequence: TGTGCCAGCAGCTCGGCCCTTGGACTAGCGGGAGGCTACGAGCAGTACTTC. Protein product: CASSSALGLAGGYEQYF. Based on the CDR3 plus reference TRBV11-2 and TRBJ2-7, the full variable domain is EAGVAQSPRYKIIEKRQSVAFWCNPISGHATLYWYQQILGQGPKLLIQFQNNGVVDDSQLPKDRFSAERLKGVDSTLKIQPAKLEDSAVYLCASSSALGLAGGYEQYFGPGTRLTVT.

Only a few counts were recorded for this clone. The rearrangement uses TRBV4-3 and TRBJ2-1, with D uncertain. Deletions cut 0 bases from V and 5 bases from J, with 8 bases between. Germline loops: CDR1 LGHNA, CDR2 YSLEER. CDR3 length: 14 amino acids. The CDR3 nucleotides read TGCGCCAGCAGCCAAGATAAGAGGAACAATGAGCAGTTCTTC. Translating gives CASSQDKRNNEQFF.

This clone was seen a handful of times. This chain uses TRBV18 with TRBJ2-1, with no clear D. Germline assignment: CDR1 KGHSH and CDR2 LQKENI. V lost 6 bases to trimming and J lost 8 bases, with 8 bases between them. The CDR3 has 11 amino acids. The CDR3 DNA reads as TGTGCCAGCTCCCGGGTGGATGAGCAGTTCTTC. Translating it yields CASSRVDEQFF.

This clone was seen more than once but under ten times. This CDR3 reads CASSIREYGYTF. The CDR3 nucleotides read TGTGCCAGCAGCATTCGCGAATATGGCTACACCTTC. V and J are TRBV5-6 and TRBJ1-2, with D unclear. V dropped 4 bases and J dropped 5 bases, with 9 bases sitting between them. From germline, CDR1 is SGHDT and CDR2 YYEEEE. CDR3 length: 12 amino acids.

This clone has a handful of counts. This chain links TRBV7-9 with TRBJ1-3; perhaps TRBD1 as D (6 bases). Trimming stripped 5 bases from V and 2 bases from J, with 10 bases between. This CDR3 has 14 amino acids. Looked up from germline, CDR1 is SEHNR and CDR2 is FQNEAQ (reference sequence). CDR3 region: CASSRGGAGNTIYF. DNA of the CDR3: TGTGCCAGCAGCCGAGGGGGGGCTGGAAACACCATATATTTT.

This clone was observed a handful of times. The chain combines TRBV2 with TRBJ1-2; D call uncertain. The germline V and J ends were trimmed by 4 bases and 2 bases, with 8 bases remaining between them. This CDR3 is built from 13 residues. Germline V CDR1 and CDR2: SNHLY, FYNNEI. For the CDR3, the DNA is TGTGCCAGCAGTGTTGACAACAACTATGGCTACACCTTC. This sequence encodes CASSVDNNYGYTF.

The CDR3 reads CASSPRRRYSVYGETQYF. The CDR3, as DNA: TGTGCCAGCAGCCCCCGAAGGAGGTATTCCGTCTACGGGGAGACCCAGTACTTC. The rearrangement joins TRBV14 to TRBJ2-5; TRBD2 is a possible D gene (5 bases). The V end was cut by 4 bases, the J end by 5 bases, with 26 bases between. The V gene's germline CDR1 is SGHDN and CDR2 FVKESK. The CDR3 covers 18 residues. Filled out from reference TRBV14 and TRBJ2-5, the complete variable domain reads EAGVTQFPSHSVIEKGQTVTLRCDPISGHDNLYWYRRVMGKEIKFLLHFVKESKQDESGMPNNRFLAERTGGTYSTLKVQPAELEDSGVYFCASSPRRRYSVYGETQYFGPGTRLLVL.

The J gene is TRBJ1-3, the V gene TRBV29-1; D is undetermined. V was cut by 4 bases and J by 1 base, with 11 bases left in between. CDR1 and CDR2 from the germline V gene are SQVTM and ANQGSEA. This CDR3 is built from 14 residues. The CDR3 DNA reads as TGCAGCGTTGGGGTAAGGGCGTCTGGAAACACCATATATTTT. Translation gives CSVGVRASGNTIYF.

This clone was seen a handful of times. V gene TRBV29-1 combines with J gene TRBJ2-7; TRBD2 might be the D (6 bases). Per the germline V gene, CDR1 is SQVTM and CDR2 is ANQGSEA. V lost 4 bases, J lost 6 bases, and 13 bases lay in between. This CDR3 comprises 12 residues. As DNA, the CDR3 is TGCAGCGTTGTGACTAGTACGGCCGAGCAGTACTTC. Protein product: CSVVTSTAEQYF.